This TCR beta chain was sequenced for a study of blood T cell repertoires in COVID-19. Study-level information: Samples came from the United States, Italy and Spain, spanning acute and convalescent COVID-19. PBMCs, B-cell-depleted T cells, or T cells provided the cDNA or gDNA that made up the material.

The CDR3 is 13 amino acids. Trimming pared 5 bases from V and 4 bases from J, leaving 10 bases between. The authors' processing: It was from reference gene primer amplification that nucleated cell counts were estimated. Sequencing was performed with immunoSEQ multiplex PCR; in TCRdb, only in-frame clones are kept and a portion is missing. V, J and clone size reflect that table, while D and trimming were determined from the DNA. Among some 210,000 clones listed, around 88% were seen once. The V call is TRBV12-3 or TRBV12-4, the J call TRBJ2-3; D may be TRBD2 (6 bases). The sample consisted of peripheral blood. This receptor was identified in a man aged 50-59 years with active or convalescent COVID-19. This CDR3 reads CASSVGSADTQYF. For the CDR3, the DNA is TGTGCCAGCAGTGTCGGGAGTGCAGATACGCAGTATTTT.